This TCR beta chain was obtained from a study of memory CD8 T cells in hepatitis C reinfection. Background on the study: A positive HCV RNA test after two negatives ≥60 days apart defined reinfection. Late/post reinfection sampling occurred 12 to 24 weeks after detected reinfection.

Sequencing was performed with immunoSEQ multiplex PCR; in TCRdb, only in-frame clones are kept and a portion is missing. The data show about 50,000 clones, 80% to 90% seen once. Study conclusions and caveats: With about 5 donors, public clonotype conclusions could not be definitive.

Remarks on this clone: Its target is not known.

Time point in this sample: late/post reinfection, 12 to 24 weeks after detection. Sorted cells were sequenced directly ex vivo without any in vitro expansion. At all three reinfection time points, viable CD3+ CD8+ CD45RO- cells from a couple of donors served as controls. CDR1 is LNHDA, CDR2 SQIVND, per germline (reference sequence). The CDR3 runs 18 residues. V was clipped by 4 bases and J by 0 bases; unmatched bases: 12. The chain recombines TRBV19 with TRBJ1-1, with 9 bases matching TRBD1. The sequence was collected from a man aged 18 to 35 with hepatitis C virus infection. Sequencing was carried out using naive CD8+ T cells sorted from blood. The chain's CDR3 is CASSNLWGQGKVNTEAFF. The CDR3 DNA sequence: TGTGCCAGTAGTAACCTATGGGGACAGGGAAAAGTGAACACTGAAGCTTTCTTT.